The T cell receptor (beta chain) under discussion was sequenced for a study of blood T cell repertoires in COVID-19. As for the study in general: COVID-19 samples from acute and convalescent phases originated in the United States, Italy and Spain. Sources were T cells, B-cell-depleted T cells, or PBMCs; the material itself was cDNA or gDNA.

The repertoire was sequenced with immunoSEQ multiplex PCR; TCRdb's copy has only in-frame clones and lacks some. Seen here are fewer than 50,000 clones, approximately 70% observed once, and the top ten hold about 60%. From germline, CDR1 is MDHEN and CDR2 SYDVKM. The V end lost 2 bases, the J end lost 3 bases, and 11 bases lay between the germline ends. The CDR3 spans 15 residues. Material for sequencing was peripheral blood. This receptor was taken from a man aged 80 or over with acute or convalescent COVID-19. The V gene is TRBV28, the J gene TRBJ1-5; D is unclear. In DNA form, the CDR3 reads TGTGCCAGCAGTTTACGCCCGCGCACCAATCAGCCCCAGCATTTT. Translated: CASSLRPRTNQPQHF.